The source of this T cell receptor beta chain is a study of blood T cell repertoires in COVID-19. Study details: COVID-19 samples from acute and convalescent phases originated in the United States, Italy and Spain. From T cells, B-cell-depleted T cells, or PBMCs came the material, which was cDNA or gDNA.

This clone was picked up a small number of times. Original processing notes: Amplification of reference gene primers was used by the study to estimate nucleated cell counts. Repertoires were generated with immunoSEQ multiplex PCR, while TCRdb's copy carries only in-frame clones and drops some. V and J calls and clone size follow that table, whereas D and trimming were derived from the DNA. This sample has some 200,000 clones, with roughly 85% found just once. The receptor was derived from a woman aged 60-70 years with acute or convalescent COVID-19. Sequenced sample: peripheral blood.

CDR3 DNA: TGTGCCACCAGTCACAGGGCGAACACTGAAGCTTTCTTT. Encoded protein: CATSHRANTEAFF. The gene calls are TRBV24-1 and TRBJ1-1; tentatively, D is TRBD1 (6 bases). V lost 6 bases and J lost 1, with 8 bases in between. Germline V gene sequence: CDR1 KGHDR, CDR2 SFDVKD. The CDR3 length is 13 residues.